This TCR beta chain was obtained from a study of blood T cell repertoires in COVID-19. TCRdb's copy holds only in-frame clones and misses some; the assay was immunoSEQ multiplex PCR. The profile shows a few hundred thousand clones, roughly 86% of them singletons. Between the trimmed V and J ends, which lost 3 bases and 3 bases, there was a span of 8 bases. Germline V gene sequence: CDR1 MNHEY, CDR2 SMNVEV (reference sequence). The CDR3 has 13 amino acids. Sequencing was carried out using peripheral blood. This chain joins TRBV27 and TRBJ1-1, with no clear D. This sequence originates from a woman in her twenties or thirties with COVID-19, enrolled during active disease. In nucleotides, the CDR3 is TGTGCCAGCAGTTTCGACACGTACACTGAAGCTTTCTTT. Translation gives CASSFDTYTEAFF.